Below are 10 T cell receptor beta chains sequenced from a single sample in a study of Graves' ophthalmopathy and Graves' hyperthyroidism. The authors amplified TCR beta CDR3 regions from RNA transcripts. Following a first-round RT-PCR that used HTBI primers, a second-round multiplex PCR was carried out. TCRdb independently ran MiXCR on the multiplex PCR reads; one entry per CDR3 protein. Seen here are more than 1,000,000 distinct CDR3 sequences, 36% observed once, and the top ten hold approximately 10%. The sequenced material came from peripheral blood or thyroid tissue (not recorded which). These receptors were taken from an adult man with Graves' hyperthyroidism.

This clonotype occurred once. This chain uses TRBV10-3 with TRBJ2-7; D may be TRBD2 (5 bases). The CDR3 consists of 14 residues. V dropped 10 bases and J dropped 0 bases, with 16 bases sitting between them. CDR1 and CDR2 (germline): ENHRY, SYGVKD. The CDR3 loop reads CASLEGGPSYEQYF. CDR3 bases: TGTGCCAGCCTCGAAGGAGGCCCCTCCTACGAGCAGTACTTC.

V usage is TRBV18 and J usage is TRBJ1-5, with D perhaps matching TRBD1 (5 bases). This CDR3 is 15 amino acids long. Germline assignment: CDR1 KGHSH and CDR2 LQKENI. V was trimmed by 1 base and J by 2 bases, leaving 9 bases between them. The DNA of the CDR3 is TGTGCCAGCTCACCACAGGGGTCGGGCAATCAGCCCCAGCATTTT. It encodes CASSPQGSGNQPQHF.

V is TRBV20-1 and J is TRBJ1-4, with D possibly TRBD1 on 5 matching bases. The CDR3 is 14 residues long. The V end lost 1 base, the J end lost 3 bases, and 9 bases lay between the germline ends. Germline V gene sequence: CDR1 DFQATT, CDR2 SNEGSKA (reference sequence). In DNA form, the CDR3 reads TGCAGTGCTAGAGGGGGGACCGCTAATGAAAAACTGTTTTTT. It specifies CSARGGTANEKLFF.

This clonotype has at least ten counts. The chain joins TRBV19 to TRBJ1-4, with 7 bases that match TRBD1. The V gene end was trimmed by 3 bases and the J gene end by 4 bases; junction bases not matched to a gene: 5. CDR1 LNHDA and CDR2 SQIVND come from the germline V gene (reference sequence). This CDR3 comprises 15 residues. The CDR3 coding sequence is TGTGCCAGTAGTATCATGGGACAGAGTAATGAAAAACTGTTTTTT. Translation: CASSIMGQSNEKLFF.

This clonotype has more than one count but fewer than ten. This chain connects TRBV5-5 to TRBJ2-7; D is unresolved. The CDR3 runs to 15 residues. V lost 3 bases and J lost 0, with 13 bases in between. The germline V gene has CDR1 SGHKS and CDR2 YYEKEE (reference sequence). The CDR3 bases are TGTGCCAGCAGCTGGACGGATCAAAGCTCCTACGAGCAGTACTTC. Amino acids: CASSWTDQSSYEQYF.

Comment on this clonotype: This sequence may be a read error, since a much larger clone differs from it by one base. CDR3 in DNA: TGTGCCAGCAGCTTTCCCGGAAAGGCCTACGTGCAGTACTTC. It is translated as CASSFPGKAYVQYF. The gene calls are TRBV7-9 and TRBJ2-7; D remains ambiguous. This CDR3 has 14 residues. The germline gives CDR1 SEHNR, CDR2 FQNEAQ (reference sequence).

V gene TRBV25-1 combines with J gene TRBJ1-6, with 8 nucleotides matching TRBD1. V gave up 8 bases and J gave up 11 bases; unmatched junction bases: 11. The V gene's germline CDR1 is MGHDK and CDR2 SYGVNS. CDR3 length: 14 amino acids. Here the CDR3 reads CASQKTGVRAPLHF. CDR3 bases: TGTGCCAGCCAAAAGACAGGGGTTCGTGCACCCCTCCACTTT.

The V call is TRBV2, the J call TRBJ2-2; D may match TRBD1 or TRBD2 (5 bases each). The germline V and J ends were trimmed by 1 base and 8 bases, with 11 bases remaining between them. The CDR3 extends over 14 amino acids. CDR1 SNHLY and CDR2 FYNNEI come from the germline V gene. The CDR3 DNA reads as TGTGCCAGCAGTGAAGGGGACGAGACAGGGGAGCTGTTTTTT. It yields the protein CASSEGDETGELFF.

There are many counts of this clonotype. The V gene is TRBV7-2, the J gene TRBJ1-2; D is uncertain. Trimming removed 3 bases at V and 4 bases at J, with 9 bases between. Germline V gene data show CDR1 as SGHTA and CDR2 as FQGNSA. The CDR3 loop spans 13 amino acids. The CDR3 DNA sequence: TGTGCCAGCAGCTTTTGGGCTAGCTATGGCTACACCTTC. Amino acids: CASSFWASYGYTF. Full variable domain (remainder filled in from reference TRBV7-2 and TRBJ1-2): GAGVSQSPSNKVTEKGKDVELRCDPISGHTALYWYRQSLGQGLEFLIYFQGNSAPDKSGLPSDRFSAERTGGSVSTLTIQRTQQEDSAVYLCASSFWASYGYTFGSGTRLTVV.

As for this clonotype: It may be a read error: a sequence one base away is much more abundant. CDR3 loop: CSARARGRSNQPQHF. Here the CDR3 DNA reads TGCAGTGCTAGAGCCAGGGGGCGAAGCAATCAGCCCCAGCATTTT. This chain connects TRBV20-1 to TRBJ1-5; 8 nucleotides line up with TRBD1. V shed 1 base and J 1 base; nucleotides not matched to a gene: 3. This CDR3 contains 15 residues. CDR1 and CDR2 from the germline V gene are DFQATT and SNEGSKA (reference sequence).